This T cell receptor (beta chain) is drawn from a study of T cells in Graves' hyperthyroidism and ophthalmopathy. V shed 1 base, J shed 0 bases, and the junction held 5 bases outside the gene matches. The CDR3 is 16 amino acids. The TCR beta CDR3 regions underwent amplification using RNA transcripts as the source. TCR CDR3 regions were first amplified by RT-PCR with HTBI primers. MiXCR, applied by TCRdb to the multiplex PCR reads, yields one record per CDR3 protein. The sample has approximately 630,000 distinct CDR3 sequences, 15% to 20% seen once. For Graves' hyperthyroidism to be stable, ophthalmopathy could not progress within 18 months. Subjects aged 18 to 65 presented with newly diagnosed hyperthyroidism of less than 2 months' duration. Exclusion followed for patients with uncontrolled infection, other autoimmune disease, pregnancy or lactation. Findings of the study overall: Ophthalmopathy, which appeared later, was predicted by the model a median about 6.8 months before onset.

As regards this clonotype: The antigen remains undetermined.

Sequenced: blood. The TCR sequence derives from a young woman with Graves' hyperthyroidism. The chain joins TRBV12-3 or TRBV12-4 to TRBJ1-1; TRBD1 matches at 7 bases. CDR3 bases: TGTGCCAGCAGTTTAGGGCAGGGGGGGATGAACACTGAAGCTTTCTTT. It yields the protein CASSLGQGGMNTEAFF.